This entry lists 8 T cell receptor beta chains sequenced from one sample in a study of T cell repertoires in aging, cancer and after chemotherapy. Rearranged V-D-J TRB sequences were amplified with a mixed TRB-A/B primer pool. TCRdb redid the calling of the multiplex PCR reads with MiXCR, one entry per CDR3 protein. The sample holds thousands of distinct CDR3 sequences, 29% seen once. TCR beta rearrangements were amplified from peripheral blood genomic DNA. Sequenced material: blood. Source of these receptors: a human donor in good health.

The genes are TRBV5-6 and TRBJ1-2; 7 nucleotides agree with TRBD1. With V trimmed by 1 base and J by 2 bases, 2 bases remained unmatched. The CDR3 has 14 amino acids. Germline CDR1 is SGHDT and CDR2 is YYEEEE. CDR3 bases: TGTGCCAGCAGCTTGATAGGGGGCAACTATGGCTACACCTTC. This sequence encodes CASSLIGGNYGYTF.

In nucleotides, the CDR3 is TGTGCCAGCAGTTTAAAGGCGCAGGGCACTGAAGCTTTCTTT. This sequence encodes CASSLKAQGTEAFF. The V call is TRBV12-3 or TRBV12-4, the J call TRBJ1-1; possible D gene TRBD1, 5 bases. The CDR3 has 14 residues. V gave up 2 bases and J gave up 4 bases, with 11 bases separating them.

The sample holds a few counts of this clonotype. The V gene is TRBV12-3 or TRBV12-4, the J gene TRBJ2-3, with 7 bases lining up with TRBD2. CDR3 size: 14 residues. Trimming cost V 5 bases and J 0 bases; bases outside gene matches: 2. The CDR3 DNA follows: TGTGCCAGCAGTCGGACTAGAAGCACAGATACGCAGTATTTT. Its translation: CASSRTRSTDTQYF.

The chain couples TRBV20-1 to TRBJ2-2, with unresolved D. This CDR3 comprises 14 residues. Trimming stripped 6 bases from V and 2 bases from J, with 13 bases between. Germline V gives CDR1 DFQATT, CDR2 SNEGSKA (reference sequence). The chain's CDR3 is CSAVGPINTGELFF. CDR3 nucleotides: TGCAGTGCCGTCGGACCTATTAACACCGGGGAGCTGTTTTTT.

The rearrangement uses TRBV20-1 and TRBJ2-1, with D possibly matching TRBD2 (6 bases). This CDR3 is 10 amino acids long. V lost 3 bases to trimming and J lost 12 bases, with 9 bases between them. Germline CDR1 and CDR2: DFQATT and SNEGSKA (reference sequence). CDR3 region: CSASGSGQFF. CDR3 in DNA: TGCAGTGCTAGTGGTAGCGGGCAGTTCTTC.

The chain employs TRBV5-6 and TRBJ1-2; D is possibly TRBD1 (6 bases). From germline, CDR1 is SGHDT and CDR2 YYEEEE. CDR3 length: 17 residues. Trimming left V 6 bases short and J 2 bases short, with 23 bases between. In DNA form, the CDR3 reads TGTGCCAGCATCCAACTAATCTTGGACAGCAAGAACTATGGCTACACCTTC. It translates to CASIQLILDSKNYGYTF.

In its sample, this clonotype ranks as medium-sized. The chain joins TRBV11-1 to TRBJ1-1; tentatively, D is TRBD1 (5 bases). CDR1 and CDR2 (germline): SGHAT, FQDESV (reference sequence). V lost 5 bases and J lost 1, with 23 bases in between. The length of the CDR3 is 18 residues. CDR3 bases: TGTGCCAGCAGCCGGGTCTTCCAGACAGATTCCCCGAACACTGAAGCTTTCTTT. Its protein is CASSRVFQTDSPNTEAFF.

By share, this clonotype counts as medium-sized (0.01 to 0.1%). The gene calls are TRBV10-3 and TRBJ2-3; TRBD1 or TRBD2 may be the D gene (5 bases each). The CDR3 covers 15 residues. The germline V and J ends were trimmed by 2 bases and 0 bases, with 9 bases remaining between them. Germline V CDR1 and CDR2: ENHRY, SYGVKD. The CDR3 DNA follows: TGTGCCATCAGTGAGGATGGGGACAGCACAGATACGCAGTATTTT. Its protein is CAISEDGDSTDTQYF.